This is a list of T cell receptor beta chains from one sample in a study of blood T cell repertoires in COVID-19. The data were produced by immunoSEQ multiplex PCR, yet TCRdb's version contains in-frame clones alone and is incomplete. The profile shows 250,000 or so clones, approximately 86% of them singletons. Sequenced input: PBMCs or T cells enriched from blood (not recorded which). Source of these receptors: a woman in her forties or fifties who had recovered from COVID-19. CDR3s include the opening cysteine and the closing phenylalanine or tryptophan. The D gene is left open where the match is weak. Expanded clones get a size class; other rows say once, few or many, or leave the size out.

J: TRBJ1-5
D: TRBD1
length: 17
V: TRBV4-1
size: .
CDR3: CASSQFGTGGSNQPQHF
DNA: TGCGCCAGCAGCCAATTCGGGACAGGTGGAAGCAATCAGCCCCAGCATTTT

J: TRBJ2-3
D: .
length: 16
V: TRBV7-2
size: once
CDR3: CASSLMRGRSTDTQYF
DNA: TGTGCCAGCAGCTTAATGCGCGGCCGTTCCACAGATACGCAGTATTTT

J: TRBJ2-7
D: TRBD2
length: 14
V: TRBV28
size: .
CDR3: CASTLAGNSYEQYF
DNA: TGTGCCAGTACGCTAGCGGGCAACTCCTACGAGCAGTACTTC

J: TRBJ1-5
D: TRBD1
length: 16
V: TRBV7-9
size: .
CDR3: CASSREVGTGNQPQHF
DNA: TGTGCCAGCAGCCGGGAGGTCGGGACAGGAAATCAGCCCCAGCATTTT

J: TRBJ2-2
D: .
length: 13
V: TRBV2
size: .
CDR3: CASSGTNPGELFF
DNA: TGTGCCAGCAGTGGGACTAACCCTGGGGAGCTGTTTTTT

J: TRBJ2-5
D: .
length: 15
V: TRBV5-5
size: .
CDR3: CASSNAGGAEETQYF
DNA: TGTGCCAGCAGCAATGCGGGCGGGGCTGAAGAGACCCAGTACTTC

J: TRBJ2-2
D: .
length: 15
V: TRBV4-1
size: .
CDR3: CASSQESRVGGELFF
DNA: TGCGCCAGCAGCCAAGAATCCCGGGTAGGCGGGGAGCTGTTTTTT

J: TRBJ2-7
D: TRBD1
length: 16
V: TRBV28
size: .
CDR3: CASSFPTGANSYEQYF
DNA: TGTGCCAGCAGTTTTCCGACAGGGGCCAACTCCTACGAGCAGTACTTC

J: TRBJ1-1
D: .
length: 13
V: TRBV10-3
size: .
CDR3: CAIRTDSYAEAFF
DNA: TGTGCCATCAGGACCGACAGTTACGCTGAAGCTTTCTTT

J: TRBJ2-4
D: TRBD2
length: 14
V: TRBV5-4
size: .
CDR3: CASSPTGTTNIQYF
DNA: TGTGCCAGCAGCCCCACCGGGACTACGAACATTCAGTACTTC

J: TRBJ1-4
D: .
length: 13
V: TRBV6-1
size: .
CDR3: CASSELRNEKLFF
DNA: TGTGCCAGCAGTGAACTGAGAAATGAAAAACTGTTTTTT

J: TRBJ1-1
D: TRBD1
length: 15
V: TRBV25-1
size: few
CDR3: CASSERGQGNTEAFF
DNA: TGTGCCAGCAGTGAACGGGGACAGGGGAACACTGAAGCTTTCTTT

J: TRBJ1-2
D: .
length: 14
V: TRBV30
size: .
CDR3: CAWKVTGTNYGYTF
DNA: TGTGCCTGGAAAGTAACAGGGACTAACTATGGCTACACCTTC

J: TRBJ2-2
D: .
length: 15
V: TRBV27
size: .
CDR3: CASSFQGWEAGELFF
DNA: TGTGCCAGCAGTTTCCAGGGTTGGGAGGCCGGGGAGCTGTTTTTT

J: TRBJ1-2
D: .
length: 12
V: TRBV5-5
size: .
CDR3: CASSLDSYGYTF
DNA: TGTGCCAGCAGCCTAGACAGCTATGGCTACACCTTC

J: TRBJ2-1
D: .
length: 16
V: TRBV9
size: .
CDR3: CASSVGASSSYNEQFF
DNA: TGTGCCAGCAGCGTAGGAGCGAGCAGCTCCTACAATGAGCAGTTCTTC

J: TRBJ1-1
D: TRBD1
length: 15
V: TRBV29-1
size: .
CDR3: CSVVVRGRWNTEAFF
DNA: TGCAGCGTTGTAGTCAGGGGGCGGTGGAACACTGAAGCTTTCTTT

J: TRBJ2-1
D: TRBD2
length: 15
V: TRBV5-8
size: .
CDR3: CASSPLAGEMNEQFF
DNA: TGTGCCAGCAGCCCACTAGCGGGAGAGATGAATGAGCAGTTCTTC

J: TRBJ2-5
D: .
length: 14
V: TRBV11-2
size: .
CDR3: CASSPGLRKGTQYF
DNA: TGTGCCAGCAGCCCGGGACTGCGAAAGGGGACCCAGTACTTC

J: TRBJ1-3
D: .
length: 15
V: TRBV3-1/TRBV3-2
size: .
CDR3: CASSQRTISGNTIYF
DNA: TGTGCCAGCAGCCAGCGGACAATATCTGGAAACACCATATATTTT

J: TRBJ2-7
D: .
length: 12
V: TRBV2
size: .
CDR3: CASRATIHEQYF
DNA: TGTGCCAGCAGGGCGACAATTCACGAGCAGTACTTC

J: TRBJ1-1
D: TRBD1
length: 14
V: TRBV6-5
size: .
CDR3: CASSPTGVNTEAFF
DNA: TGTGCCAGCAGTCCCACAGGGGTGAACACTGAAGCTTTCTTT

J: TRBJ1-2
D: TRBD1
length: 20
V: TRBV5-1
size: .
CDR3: CASSSTGLAGQGSSNYGYTF
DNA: TGCGCCAGCAGCTCAACGGGGTTGGCGGGACAGGGGAGTTCTAACTATGGCTACACCTTC

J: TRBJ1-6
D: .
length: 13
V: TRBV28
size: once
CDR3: CASKRDINSPLHF
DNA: TGTGCCAGCAAGCGGGACATCAATTCACCCCTCCACTTT

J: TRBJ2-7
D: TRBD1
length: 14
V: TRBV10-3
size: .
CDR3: CAITTGTGTYEQYF
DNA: TGTGCCATCACCACCGGGACAGGTACCTACGAGCAGTACTTC

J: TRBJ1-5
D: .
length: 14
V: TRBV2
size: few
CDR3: CASSETGQDQPQHF
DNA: TGTGCCAGCAGTGAAACAGGGCAGGATCAGCCCCAGCATTTT

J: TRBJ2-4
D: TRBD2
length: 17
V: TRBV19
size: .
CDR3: CASSTGSAGGSKNIQYF
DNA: TGTGCCAGTAGTACCGGATCCGCCGGGGGGTCCAAAAACATTCAGTACTTC

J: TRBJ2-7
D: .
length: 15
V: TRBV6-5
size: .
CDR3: CASSYLPSAEYEQYF
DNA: TGTGCCAGCAGTTACTTGCCTAGCGCGGAATACGAGCAGTACTTC

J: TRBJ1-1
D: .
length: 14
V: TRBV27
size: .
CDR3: CASSFRGMNTEAFF
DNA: TGTGCCAGCAGTTTCCGCGGTATGAACACTGAAGCTTTCTTT

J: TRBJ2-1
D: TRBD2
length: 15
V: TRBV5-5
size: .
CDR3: CASSRGERGVHEQFF
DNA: TGTGCCAGCAGCCGTGGAGAGCGGGGCGTTCATGAGCAGTTCTTC

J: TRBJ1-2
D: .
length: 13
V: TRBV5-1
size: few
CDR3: CASSSTGNYGYTF
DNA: TGCGCCAGCAGCTCCACAGGGAACTATGGCTACACCTTC

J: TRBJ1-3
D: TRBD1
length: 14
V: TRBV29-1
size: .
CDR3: CSVQQGSSGNTIYF
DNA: TGCAGCGTTCAACAGGGGTCCTCTGGAAACACCATATATTTT

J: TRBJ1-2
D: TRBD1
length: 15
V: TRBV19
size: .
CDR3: CASSIPPGGTYGYTF
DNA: TGTGCCAGTAGTATACCCCCAGGGGGCACCTATGGCTACACCTTC

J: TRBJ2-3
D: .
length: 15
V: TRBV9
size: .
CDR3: CASSPLRRGTDTQYF
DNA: TGTGCCAGCAGTCCCCTGCGGCGGGGCACAGATACGCAGTATTTT

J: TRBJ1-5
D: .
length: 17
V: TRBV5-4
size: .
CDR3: CASSPGPIQGPGQPQHF
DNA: TGTGCCAGCAGTCCCGGGCCCATACAGGGTCCGGGGCAGCCCCAGCATTTT

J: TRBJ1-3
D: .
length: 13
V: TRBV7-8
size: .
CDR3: CASSSGIRNTIYF
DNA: TGTGCCAGCAGCTCCGGGATACGAAACACCATATATTTT

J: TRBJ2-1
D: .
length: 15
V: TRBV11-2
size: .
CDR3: CASSFGGGFNNEQFF
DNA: TGTGCCAGCAGCTTTGGAGGGGGCTTCAACAATGAGCAGTTCTTC

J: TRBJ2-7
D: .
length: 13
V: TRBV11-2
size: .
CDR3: CASSLSERYEQYF
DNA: TGTGCCAGCAGCTTATCGGAGCGTTACGAGCAGTACTTC

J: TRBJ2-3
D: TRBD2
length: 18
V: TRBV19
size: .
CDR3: CASSIRSRTSGSTDTQYF
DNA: TGTGCCAGTAGTATTAGATCTAGGACTAGCGGGAGTACAGATACGCAGTATTTT

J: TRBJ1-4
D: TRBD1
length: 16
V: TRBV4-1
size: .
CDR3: CASSQTRQGANEKLFF
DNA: TGCGCCAGCAGCCAGACTAGACAGGGTGCTAATGAAAAACTGTTTTTT

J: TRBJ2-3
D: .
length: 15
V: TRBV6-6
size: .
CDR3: CASRIVGVSTDTQYF
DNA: TGTGCCAGCAGGATCGTGGGAGTTAGCACAGATACGCAGTATTTT

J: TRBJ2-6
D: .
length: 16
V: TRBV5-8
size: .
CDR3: CASSSIRVSGANVLTF
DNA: TGTGCCAGCAGCTCGATAAGAGTCTCTGGGGCCAACGTCCTGACTTTC